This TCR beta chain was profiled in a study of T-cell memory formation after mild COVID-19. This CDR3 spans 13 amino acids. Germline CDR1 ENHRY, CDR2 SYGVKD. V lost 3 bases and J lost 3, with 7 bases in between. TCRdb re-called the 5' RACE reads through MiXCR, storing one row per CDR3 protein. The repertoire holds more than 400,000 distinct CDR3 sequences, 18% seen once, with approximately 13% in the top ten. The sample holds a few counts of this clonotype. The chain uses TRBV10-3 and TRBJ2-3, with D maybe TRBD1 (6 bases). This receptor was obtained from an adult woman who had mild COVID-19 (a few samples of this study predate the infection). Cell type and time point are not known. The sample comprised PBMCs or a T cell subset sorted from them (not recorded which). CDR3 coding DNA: TGTGCCATCAGTGACCAGGGGACAGATACGCAGTATTTT. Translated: CAISDQGTDTQYF.